One and the same sample provided the 27 T cell receptor beta chains below, sequenced in a study of cytomegalovirus exposure and HLA in healthy donors. PCR involved 60 Vbeta and 13 Jbeta primers. Only in-frame clones appear in the TCRdb table, and some are missing; sequencing was by immunoSEQ multiplex PCR. The sample holds around 160,000 clones, 80% seen once. Sequencing input: PBMCs. Source of these receptors: a young man in good health and CMV-seropositive.

This chain joins TRBV7-2 and TRBJ1-1, with D hard to call. Germline loops: CDR1 SGHTA, CDR2 FQGNSA. Trimming stripped 5 bases from V and 3 bases from J, with 13 bases between. The CDR3 contains 14 residues. As DNA, the CDR3 is TGTGCCAGCAGCCTCGTACTCGGGGACACTGAAGCTTTCTTT. As protein: CASSLVLGDTEAFF.

The chain combines TRBV11-2 with TRBJ1-4; D is unclear. Germline CDR1 reads SGHAT; CDR2 reads FQNNGV. Trimming shortened V by 5 bases and J by 7 bases, and 20 bases separated the two germline ends. CDR3 length: 16 residues. CDR3: CASSLRGPGMSEKLFF. DNA for the CDR3: TGTGCCAGCAGCCTACGCGGACCGGGGATGAGTGAAAAACTGTTTTTT.

This clone appeared a few times. The rearrangement links TRBV6-1 to TRBJ2-3; D might be TRBD1 (5 bases). This CDR3 is 14 amino acids long. The V and J ends lost 3 bases and 6 bases respectively, with 13 bases between them. Germline-derived CDR1 and CDR2 are MNHNS and SASEGT. CDR3 sequence (DNA): TGTGCCAGCAGTGAGACAGTGGCAAAGGATACGCAGTATTTT. Its protein product is CASSETVAKDTQYF.

The chain employs TRBV30 and TRBJ2-5, with D maybe TRBD2 (6 bases). V was trimmed by 0 bases and J by 2 bases, leaving 13 bases between them. Germline CDR1 reads GTSNPN; CDR2 reads SVGIG (reference sequence). This CDR3 region has 15 residues. This CDR3 is CAWSVRRDKQETQYF. In nucleotides, the CDR3 is TGTGCCTGGAGTGTTAGGCGGGATAAACAAGAGACCCAGTACTTC. Combining the CDR3 with reference TRBV30 and TRBJ2-5 gives the whole variable domain SQTIHQWPATLVQPVGSPLSLECTVEGTSNPNLYWYRQAAGRGLQLLFYSVGIGQISSEVPQNLSASRPQDRQFILSSKKLLLSDSGFYLCAWSVRRDKQETQYFGPGTRLLVL.

V and J are TRBV14 and TRBJ1-2; 7 nucleotides match TRBD1. This CDR3 region has 16 residues. J was trimmed by 0 bases and V by 2 bases; bases with no gene match: 6. CDR1 and CDR2 from the germline V gene are SGHDN and FVKESK. CDR3 loop: CASSQSGDSTNYGYTF. CDR3 DNA sequence: TGTGCCAGCAGCCAATCGGGGGACAGCACTAACTATGGCTACACCTTC. The variable domain in full, with the rest retrieved from reference TRBV14 and TRBJ1-2, is EAGVTQFPSHSVIEKGQTVTLRCDPISGHDNLYWYRRVMGKEIKFLLHFVKESKQDESGMPNNRFLAERTGGTYSTLKVQPAELEDSGVYFCASSQSGDSTNYGYTFGSGTRLTVV.

The CDR3, as DNA: TGTGCCAGCAGTTCCACAATACAGAACACTGAAGCTTTCTTT. Its protein is CASSSTIQNTEAFF. The chain recombines TRBV6-5 with TRBJ1-1, with no clear D. V lost 4 bases, J lost 1 base, and 10 bases lay in between. This CDR3 spans 14 amino acids. The germline V gene encodes CDR1 MNHEY and CDR2 SVGAGI.

The V call is TRBV27, the J call TRBJ2-7, with 8 bases fitting TRBD2. This CDR3 region has 16 residues. Germline lookup yields CDR1 MNHEY and CDR2 SMNVEV (reference sequence). The junction had 9 bases not matched to a gene; V was cut back by 3 bases and J by 2 bases. The CDR3 DNA sequence: TGTGCCAGCAGTTTGTTTTCCAGCGGGAGCCCCTACGAGCAGTACTTC. Protein sequence: CASSLFSSGSPYEQYF.

V gene TRBV5-8 combines with J gene TRBJ2-2; TRBD2 matches 10 bases. Germline values: CDR1 SGHTS, CDR2 YDEGEE. V was pared by 6 bases and J by 1 base, with 9 bases of the junction left unmatched. The CDR3 runs 17 residues. The CDR3 DNA follows: TGTGCCAGCATCGAGATAACTAGCGGGGAGAACACCGGGGAGCTGTTTTTT. It translates to CASIEITSGENTGELFF.

The rearrangement joins TRBV18 to TRBJ1-1; the match to TRBD1 covers 9 bases. CDR1 and CDR2 (germline): KGHSH, LQKENI. V was pared by 4 bases and J by 11 bases, with 11 bases of the junction left unmatched. This CDR3 is 14 amino acids long. CDR3 loop: CASSQTGGDPRAFF. The CDR3 DNA reads TGTGCCAGCTCACAGACAGGGGGGGACCCGAGGGCTTTCTTT. The full variable domain, completed using reference TRBV18 and TRBJ1-1, is NAGVMQNPRHLVRRRGQEARLRCSPMKGHSHVYWYRQLPEEGLKFMVYLQKENIIDESGMPKERFSAEFPKEGPSILRIQQVVRGDSAAYFCASSQTGGDPRAFFGQGTRLTVV.

The V and J genes are TRBV6-1 and TRBJ2-6; 10 bases are shared with TRBD1. In germline, CDR1 is MNHNS, CDR2 SASEGT. The CDR3 sequence is 19 residues long. J lost 2 bases, V lost 2 bases, and 9 bases had no gene match. This CDR3 reads CASSEFGTGVTTGANVLTF. The CDR3 DNA is TGTGCCAGCAGTGAATTCGGGACAGGGGTAACAACTGGGGCCAACGTCCTGACTTTC.

This chain links TRBV29-1 with TRBJ1-1; 7 bases fit TRBD1. Germline CDR1 and CDR2: SQVTM and ANQGSEA. There are 14 residues in the CDR3. V was pared by 4 bases and J by 5 bases, with 10 bases of the junction left unmatched. The CDR3 sequence: CSVVGLTGRTEAFF. The CDR3 coding sequence is TGCAGCGTTGTGGGTCTGACAGGGAGAACTGAAGCTTTCTTT.

The CDR3 sequence is CSVAQGVSGYTF. CDR3 coding DNA: TGCAGCGTTGCTCAGGGGGTCAGTGGCTACACCTTC. The chain joins TRBV29-1 to TRBJ1-2; TRBD1 agrees at 7 bases. CDR3 size: 12 residues. The germline gives CDR1 SQVTM, CDR2 ANQGSEA. The ends lost 4 bases at V and 7 bases at J; junction bases unmatched: 6.

The chain links TRBV19 to TRBJ1-2; D is perhaps TRBD1 (5 bases). Germline V lookup: CDR1 LNHDA, CDR2 SQIVND (reference sequence). This CDR3 region has 15 residues. Trimming removed 0 bases from V and 2 bases from J, with 10 bases in between. CDR3 sequence reads: CASSIEVGANYGYTF. CDR3 nucleotides: TGTGCCAGTAGTATAGAGGTAGGGGCCAACTATGGCTACACCTTC.

The chain recombines TRBV5-1 with TRBJ1-1, with TRBD1 matching 7 bases. Per the germline V gene, CDR1 is SGHRS and CDR2 is YFSETQ. CDR3 length: 13 residues. Germline trimming cut 0 bases from V and 8 bases from J; bases unmatched to any gene: 4. CDR3 protein: CASSLGGTAEAFF. In DNA, the CDR3 is TGCGCCAGCAGCTTGGGAGGGACAGCCGAAGCTTTCTTT. The whole variable domain, filled in from reference TRBV5-1 and TRBJ1-1, reads KAGVTQTPRYLIKTRGQQVTLSCSPISGHRSVSWYQQTPGQGLQFLFEYFSETQRNKGNFPGRFSGRQFSNSRSEMNVSTLELGDSALYLCASSLGGTAEAFFGQGTRLTVV.

This chain connects TRBV27 to TRBJ2-6, with D possibly matching TRBD1 (5 bases). Trimming took off 6 bases at V and 0 bases at J, with 9 bases between the two ends. CDR1 MNHEY and CDR2 SMNVEV come from the germline V gene (reference sequence). This CDR3 is built from 15 residues. In DNA form, the CDR3 reads TGTGCCAGCAGCTTGACAGACTCTGGGGCCAACGTCCTGACTTTC. Protein: CASSLTDSGANVLTF. Supplemented by reference TRBV27 and TRBJ2-6, the full variable domain reads EAQVTQNPRYLITVTGKKLTVTCSQNMNHEYMSWYRQDPGLGLRQIYYSMNVEVTDKGDVPEGYKVSRKEKRNFPLILESPSPNQTSLYFCASSLTDSGANVLTFGAGSRLTVL.

This sequence joins TRBV4-3 and TRBJ2-3; perhaps TRBD1 as D (5 bases). Germline V lookup: CDR1 LGHNA, CDR2 YSLEER. This CDR3 is built from 16 residues. V lost 1 base to trimming and J lost 0 bases, with 11 bases between them. The CDR3 nucleotides are TGCGCCAGCAGCCAAGCAGGGTCCGGTAGCACAGATACGCAGTATTTT. It translates to CASSQAGSGSTDTQYF.

This clone has more than one count but fewer than ten. J is TRBJ2-7 and V is TRBV28, with 8 bases lining up with TRBD1. The ends lost 4 bases at V and 1 base at J; junction bases unmatched: 3. This CDR3 spans 14 amino acids. Germline CDR1 is MDHEN and CDR2 is SYDVKM. The CDR3 is CASSSGTGSYEQYF. Here the CDR3 DNA reads TGTGCCAGCAGTTCAGGGACAGGATCCTACGAGCAGTACTTC. Combining the CDR3 with reference TRBV28 and TRBJ2-7 gives the whole variable domain DVKVTQSSRYLVKRTGEKVFLECVQDMDHENMFWYRQDPGLGLRLIYFSYDVKMKEKGDIPEGYSVSREKKERFSLILESASTNQTSMYLCASSSGTGSYEQYFGPGTRLTVT.

This clone was observed once. The CDR3 DNA reads as TGTGCCAGCGCCCAGACAGGGGGGCATGAAAAACTGTTTTTT. This encodes CASAQTGGHEKLFF. The rearrangement links TRBV6-5 to TRBJ1-4; 9 bases are a match to TRBD1. The CDR3 has 14 amino acids. Per the germline V gene, CDR1 is MNHEY and CDR2 is SVGAGI. The V gene end was trimmed by 8 bases and the J gene end by 6 bases; junction bases not matched to a gene: 7.

This clone was found a few times. V and J are TRBV11-3 and TRBJ2-3, with 8 bases lining up with TRBD1. Germline-derived CDR1 and CDR2 are SGHNT and YENEEA. This CDR3 is 15 amino acids long. After removal of 4 bases from V and 5 bases from J, the junction contained 8 bases not matched to a gene. The CDR3 protein is CASSSSTGAGDTQYF. The CDR3 region has the DNA TGTGCCAGCAGCTCCTCGACAGGGGCGGGAGATACGCAGTATTTT.

The V call is TRBV29-1, the J call TRBJ1-1, with 7 bases identical to TRBD1. This CDR3 has 13 residues. V was pared by 7 bases and J by 2 bases, with 7 bases of the junction left unmatched. Germline V gives CDR1 SQVTM, CDR2 ANQGSEA. The CDR3 is CSDSGQFNTEAFF. CDR3 bases: TGCAGCGATTCGGGACAGTTTAACACTGAAGCTTTCTTT.

The genes are TRBV29-1 and TRBJ2-5; TRBD2 aligns across 8 bases. Near its end, the DNA agrees better with TRBJ2-7, so the J call may be wrong. The CDR3 has 12 amino acids. The germline CDR1 and CDR2 sequences are SQVTM and ANQGSEA. In nucleotides, the CDR3 is TGCAGCGTGGGACTAGGCACCTACGAGCAGTACTTC. Encoded protein: CSVGLGTYEQYF.

The chain recombines TRBV19 with TRBJ2-1; 8 bases align to TRBD1. Germline V CDR1 and CDR2: LNHDA, SQIVND (reference sequence). The V and J ends lost 4 bases and 2 bases, in that order; junction bases with no gene match: 4. The CDR3 runs 15 residues. CDR3 region: CASSKGTGPYNEQFF. The CDR3 region has the DNA TGTGCCAGTAGTAAGGGGACAGGCCCCTACAATGAGCAGTTCTTC.

The rearrangement uses TRBV20-1 and TRBJ1-2; D might be TRBD1 (5 bases). This CDR3 contains 11 residues. Looked up from germline, CDR1 is DFQATT and CDR2 is SNEGSKA (reference sequence). V lost 6 bases and J 7 bases, leaving 12 bases between the germline ends. The DNA for the CDR3 is TGCAGTGCCCCCTCCAGGGCTGGCTACACCTTC. It yields the protein CSAPSRAGYTF.

This chain links TRBV5-1 with TRBJ2-7; 11 bases line up with TRBD1. V shed 6 bases and J 2 bases; nucleotides not matched to a gene: 10. The CDR3 loop spans 16 amino acids. Germline V gives CDR1 SGHRS, CDR2 YFSETQ. In DNA form, the CDR3 reads TGCGCCAGCACTTCTTCCGGGACAGGGGGACCCTACGAGCAGTACTTC. It is translated as CASTSSGTGGPYEQYF.

This sequence joins TRBV18 and TRBJ1-2; the D gene is possibly TRBD1 (5 bases). The CDR3 has 14 amino acids. The V end was cut by 3 bases, the J end by 0 bases, with 8 bases between. CDR1 KGHSH and CDR2 LQKENI come from the germline V gene. CDR3 region: CASSPDSSNYGYTF. CDR3 coding DNA: TGTGCCAGCTCACCTGACAGCTCTAACTATGGCTACACCTTC. Filled out from reference TRBV18 and TRBJ1-2, the complete variable domain reads NAGVMQNPRHLVRRRGQEARLRCSPMKGHSHVYWYRQLPEEGLKFMVYLQKENIIDESGMPKERFSAEFPKEGPSILRIQQVVRGDSAAYFCASSPDSSNYGYTFGSGTRLTVV.

The CDR3 nucleotides read TGTGCCAGCATCCCCACAGGGACCTATGGCTACACCTTC. Amino acids: CASIPTGTYGYTF. The rearrangement links TRBV7-9 to TRBJ1-2, with D perhaps matching TRBD1 (6 bases). V was trimmed by 7 bases and J by 4 bases, leaving 13 bases between them. Germline lookup yields CDR1 SEHNR and CDR2 FQNEAQ (reference sequence). The CDR3 has 13 amino acids.

The table lists this clone with a count of one. One end of the junction does not line up with germline, which may come from a read error. This chain links TRBV5-4 with TRBJ1-1, with D possibly TRBD1 on 6 matching bases. The CDR3 contains 12 residues. Germline V gene lookup returns CDR1 SGHNT and CDR2 YYREEE (reference sequence). CDR3 in DNA: TGTGCCAGCAGCACGTCTACAGGGTGCCCTCCTTTT. Residues: CASSTSTGCPPF.